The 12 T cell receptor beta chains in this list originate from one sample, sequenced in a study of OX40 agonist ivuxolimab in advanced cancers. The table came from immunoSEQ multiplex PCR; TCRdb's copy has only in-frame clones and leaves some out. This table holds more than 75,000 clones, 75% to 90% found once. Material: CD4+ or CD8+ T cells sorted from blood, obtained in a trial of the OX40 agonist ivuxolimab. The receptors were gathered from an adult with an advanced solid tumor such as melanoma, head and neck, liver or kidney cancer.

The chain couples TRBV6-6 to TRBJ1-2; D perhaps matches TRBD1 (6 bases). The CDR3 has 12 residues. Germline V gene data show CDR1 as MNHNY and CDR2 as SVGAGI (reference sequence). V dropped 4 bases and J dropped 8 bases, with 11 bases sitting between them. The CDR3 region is CASSWAGDGYTF. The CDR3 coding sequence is TGTGCCAGCAGTTGGGCAGGGGACGGCTACACCTTC.

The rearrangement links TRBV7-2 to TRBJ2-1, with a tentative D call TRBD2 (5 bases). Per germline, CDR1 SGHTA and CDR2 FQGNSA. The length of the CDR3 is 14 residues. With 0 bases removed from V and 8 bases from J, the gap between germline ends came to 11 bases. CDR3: CASSLAPWRDEQFF. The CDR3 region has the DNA TGTGCCAGCAGCTTAGCCCCATGGCGGGATGAGCAGTTCTTC.

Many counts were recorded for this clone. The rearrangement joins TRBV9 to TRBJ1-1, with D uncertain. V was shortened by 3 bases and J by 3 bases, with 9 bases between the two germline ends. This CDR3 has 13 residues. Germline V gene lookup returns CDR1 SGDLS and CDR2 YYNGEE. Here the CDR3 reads CASSAEVHTEAFF. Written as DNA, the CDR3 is TGTGCCAGCAGCGCCGAGGTACACACTGAAGCTTTCTTT. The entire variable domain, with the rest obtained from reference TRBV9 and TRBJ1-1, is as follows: DSGVTQTPKHLITATGQRVTLRCSPRSGDLSVYWYQQSLDQGLQFLIQYYNGEERAKGNILERFSAQQFPDLHSELNLSSLELGDSALYFCASSAEVHTEAFFGQGTRLTVV.

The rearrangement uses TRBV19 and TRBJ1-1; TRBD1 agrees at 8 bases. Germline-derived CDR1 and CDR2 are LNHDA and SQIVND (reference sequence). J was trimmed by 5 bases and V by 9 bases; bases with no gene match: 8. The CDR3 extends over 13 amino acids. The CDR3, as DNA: TGTGCCAGCAACTTACAGGGGGGGACTGAAGCTTTCTTT. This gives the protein CASNLQGGTEAFF. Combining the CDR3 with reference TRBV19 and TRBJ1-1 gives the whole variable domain DGGITQSPKYLFRKEGQNVTLSCEQNLNHDAMYWYRQDPGQGLRLIYYSQIVNDFQKGDIAEGYSVSREKKESFPLTVTSAQKNPTAFYLCASNLQGGTEAFFGQGTRLTVV.

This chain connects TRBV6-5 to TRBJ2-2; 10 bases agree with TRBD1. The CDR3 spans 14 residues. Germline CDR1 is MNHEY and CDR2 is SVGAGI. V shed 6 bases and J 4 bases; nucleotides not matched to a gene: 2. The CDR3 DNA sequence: TGTGCCAGCAGGCGGACAGGGGGCACCGGGGAGCTGTTTTTT. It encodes CASRRTGGTGELFF.

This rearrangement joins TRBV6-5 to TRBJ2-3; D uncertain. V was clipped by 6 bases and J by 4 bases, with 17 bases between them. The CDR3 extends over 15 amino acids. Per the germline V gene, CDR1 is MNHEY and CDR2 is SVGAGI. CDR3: CASRLGPLVADTQYF. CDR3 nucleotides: TGTGCCAGCAGACTCGGGCCACTCGTGGCAGATACGCAGTATTTT.

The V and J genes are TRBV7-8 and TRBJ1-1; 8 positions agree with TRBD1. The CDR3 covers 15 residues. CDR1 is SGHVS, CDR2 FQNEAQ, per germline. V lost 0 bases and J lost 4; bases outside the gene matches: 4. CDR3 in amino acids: CASSLAYRGGTEAFF. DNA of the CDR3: TGTGCCAGCAGCTTAGCTTACAGGGGGGGCACTGAAGCTTTCTTT.

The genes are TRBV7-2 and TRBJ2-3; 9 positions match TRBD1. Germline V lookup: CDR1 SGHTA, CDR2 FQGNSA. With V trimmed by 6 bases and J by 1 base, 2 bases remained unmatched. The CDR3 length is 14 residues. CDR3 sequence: CASRRTGGTDTQYF. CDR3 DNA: TGTGCCAGCAGAAGGACAGGGGGCACAGATACGCAGTATTTT. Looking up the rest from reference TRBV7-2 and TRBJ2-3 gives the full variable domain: GAGVSQSPSNKVTEKGKDVELRCDPISGHTALYWYRQSLGQGLEFLIYFQGNSAPDKSGLPSDRFSAERTGGSVSTLTIQRTQQEDSAVYLCASRRTGGTDTQYFGPGTRLTVL.

The CDR3 bases are TGTGCCAGCTCCGGGGGGAGCTCCTATAATTCACCCCTCCACTTT. This codes for CASSGGSSYNSPLHF. The genes are TRBV28 and TRBJ1-6, with D perhaps TRBD1 (5 bases). Germline assignment: CDR1 MDHEN and CDR2 SYDVKM. Trimming removed 8 bases at V and 0 bases at J, with 11 bases between. This CDR3 has 15 amino acids.

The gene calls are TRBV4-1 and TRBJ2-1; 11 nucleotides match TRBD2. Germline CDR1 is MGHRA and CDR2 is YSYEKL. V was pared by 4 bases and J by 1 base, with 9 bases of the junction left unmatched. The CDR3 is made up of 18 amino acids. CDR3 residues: CASSPYSGRVRSYNEQFF. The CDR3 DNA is TGCGCCAGCAGCCCTTATAGCGGGAGGGTCCGTTCCTACAATGAGCAGTTCTTC.

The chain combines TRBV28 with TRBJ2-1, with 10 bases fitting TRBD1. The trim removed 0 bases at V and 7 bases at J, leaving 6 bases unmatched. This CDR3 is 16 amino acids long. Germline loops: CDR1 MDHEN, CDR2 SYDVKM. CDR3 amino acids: CASSLWDRGTGNEQFF. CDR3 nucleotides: TGTGCCAGCAGTTTATGGGACAGGGGGACAGGGAATGAGCAGTTCTTC.

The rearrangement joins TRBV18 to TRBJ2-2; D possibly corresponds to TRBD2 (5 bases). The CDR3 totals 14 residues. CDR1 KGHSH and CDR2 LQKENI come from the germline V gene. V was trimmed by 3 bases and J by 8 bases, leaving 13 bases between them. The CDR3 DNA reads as TGTGCCAGCTCACCCCCTGGAAGGACTGGGGAGCTGTTTTTT. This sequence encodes CASSPPGRTGELFF. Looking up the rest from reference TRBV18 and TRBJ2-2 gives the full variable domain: NAGVMQNPRHLVRRRGQEARLRCSPMKGHSHVYWYRQLPEEGLKFMVYLQKENIIDESGMPKERFSAEFPKEGPSILRIQQVVRGDSAAYFCASSPPGRTGELFFGEGSRLTVL.